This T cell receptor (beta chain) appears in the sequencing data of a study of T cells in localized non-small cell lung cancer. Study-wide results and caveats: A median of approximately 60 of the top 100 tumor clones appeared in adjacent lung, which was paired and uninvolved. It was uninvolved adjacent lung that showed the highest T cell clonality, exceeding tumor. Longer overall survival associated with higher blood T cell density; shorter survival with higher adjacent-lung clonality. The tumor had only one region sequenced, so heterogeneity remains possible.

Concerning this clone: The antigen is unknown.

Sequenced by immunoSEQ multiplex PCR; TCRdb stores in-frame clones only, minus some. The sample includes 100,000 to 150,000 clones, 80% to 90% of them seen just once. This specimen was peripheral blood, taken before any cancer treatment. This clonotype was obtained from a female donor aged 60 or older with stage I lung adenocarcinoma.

The DNA for the CDR3 is TGTGCCAGCAGCTTAGGTTTATTCCGGAGTGGAAACATTCAGTACTTC. Its protein is CASSLGLFRSGNIQYF. V and J are TRBV7-2 and TRBJ2-4; D gene uncertain. Trimming shortened V by 1 base and J by 6 bases, and 16 bases separated the two germline ends. The CDR3 loop spans 16 amino acids. The germline CDR1 and CDR2 sequences are SGHTA and FQGNSA.